These 19 T cell receptor beta chains came from one sample sequenced in a study of shared clonotypes between healthy human individuals. Clones were read by immunoSEQ multiplex PCR, and TCRdb kept only the in-frame ones, dropping some. The sample consists of about 1.1 million clones, approximately 78% of them appearing once. Sequenced: memory CD4+ T cells from PBMCs. Stated subset: CD45RA-negative fraction. These receptors were collected from a young man in good health. Some clones in this sample may be carry-over from other donors' samples.

The CDR3 DNA follows: TGTGCCACCCAGTCCCACTCCACAGTCTACGAGCAGTACTTC. This encodes CATQSHSTVYEQYF. The gene calls are TRBV6-6 and TRBJ2-7; D is uncertain. The CDR3 spans 14 residues. The V gene lost 10 bases and the J gene lost 3 bases, with 19 bases spanning the gap. Germline V CDR1 and CDR2: MNHNY, SVGAGI (reference sequence).

This chain joins TRBV28 and TRBJ1-3, with TRBD1 as a possible D gene (5 bases). Germline V gives CDR1 MDHEN, CDR2 SYDVKM. Trimming removed 3 bases at V and 4 bases at J, with 10 bases between. CDR3 length: 14 amino acids. The CDR3 here is CASSLWGDGNTIYF. For the CDR3, the DNA is TGTGCCAGCAGTTTGTGGGGGGACGGAAACACCATATATTTT.

This chain connects TRBV6-6 to TRBJ1-2, with 9 bases lining up with TRBD1. Losses at the gene ends were 2 bases for V and 8 bases for J; bases not matched to a gene: 6. Germline CDR1 is MNHNY and CDR2 is SVGAGI (reference sequence). The CDR3 is 14 residues long. CDR3 sequence reads: CASSYPPGQGGYTF. In nucleotides, the CDR3 is TGTGCCAGCAGTTACCCTCCCGGACAGGGGGGCTACACCTTC.

This clone appeared a single time. V is TRBV6-1 and J is TRBJ1-5; D not resolved. Per germline, CDR1 MNHNS and CDR2 SASEGT. The CDR3 contains 15 residues. V lost 7 bases and J lost 5, with 18 bases in between. In DNA form, the CDR3 reads TGTGCCAGCAATAGAGGGCCAGGAGGATATCAGCCCCAGCATTTT. Its translation: CASNRGPGGYQPQHF.

A word on this clone: Possible read error: a much larger clone is one base away. The chain combines TRBV20-1 with TRBJ2-1, with 7 positions matching TRBD2. V lost 3 bases to trimming and J lost 16 bases; unmatched junction nucleotides: 6. The CDR3 is 10 amino acids. CDR1 and CDR2 (germline): DFQATT, SNEGSKA (reference sequence). CDR3 DNA: TGCAGTGCTAGTGTGGGAGGGCCTTTCTTC. Amino acids: CSASVGGPFF.

This clone was counted a few times. The chain recombines TRBV10-3 with TRBJ1-2, with D possibly TRBD1 on 6 matching bases. The germline V and J ends were trimmed by 7 bases and 8 bases, with 17 bases remaining between them. The CDR3 is 13 amino acids. Germline loops: CDR1 ENHRY, CDR2 SYGVKD. As DNA, the CDR3 is TGTGCCATCAACATAGGACAGAGGGGAGGCTACACCTTC. This sequence encodes CAINIGQRGGYTF.

The V call is TRBV7-6, the J call TRBJ1-5, with unresolved D. Germline CDR1 and CDR2: SGHVS and FNYEAQ. Trimming left V 1 base short and J 7 bases short, with 8 bases between. The CDR3 consists of 13 residues. The CDR3 bases are TGTGCCAGCAGCTTAGAGGGTGAGCAGCCCCAGCATTTT. Its protein product is CASSLEGEQPQHF. Using reference TRBV7-6 and TRBJ1-5 for the parts outside the CDR3, the full variable domain is GAGVSQSPRYKVTKRGQDVALRCDPISGHVSLYWYRQALGQGPEFLTYFNYEAQQDKSGLPNDRFSAERPEGSISTLTIQRTEQRDSAMYRCASSLEGEQPQHFGDGTRLSIL.

This rearrangement joins TRBV6-1 to TRBJ2-5; 12 positions match TRBD1. Germline CDR1 MNHNS, CDR2 SASEGT. The CDR3 totals 16 residues. Losses at the gene ends were 4 bases for V and 5 bases for J; bases not matched to a gene: 8. The CDR3 reads CASSAEGQGARETQYF. The CDR3 nucleotides read TGTGCCAGCAGTGCCGAGGGACAGGGGGCAAGGGAGACCCAGTACTTC.

The chain combines TRBV7-2 with TRBJ2-5, with TRBD2 as a possible D gene (6 bases). This CDR3 is 16 amino acids long. The V end was cut by 3 bases, the J end by 4 bases, with 18 bases between. Germline V gene data show CDR1 as SGHTA and CDR2 as FQGNSA. The DNA of the CDR3 is TGTGCCAGCAGCTTCGATGCGGGAAGGAGTAGAGAGACCCAGTACTTC. This sequence encodes CASSFDAGRSRETQYF.

This clone appeared a few times. The J gene is TRBJ1-1, the V gene TRBV12-5, with D unclear. This CDR3 is built from 14 residues. V lost 4 bases to trimming and J lost 4 bases, with 13 bases between them. Germline CDR1 is LGHNT and CDR2 is FRNRAP. CDR3 sequence reads: CASGSSGGSTEAFF. CDR3 sequence (DNA): TGTGCTAGTGGTTCCTCGGGTGGGAGCACTGAAGCTTTCTTT. Full variable domain (outside the CDR3, taken from reference TRBV12-5 and TRBJ1-1): DARVTQTPRHKVTEMGQEVTMRCQPILGHNTVFWYRQTMMQGLELLAYFRNRAPLDDSGMPKDRFSAEMPDATLATLKIQPSEPRDSAVYFCASGSSGGSTEAFFGQGTRLTVV.

This rearrangement joins TRBV7-9 to TRBJ2-7, with unresolved D. This CDR3 has 11 residues. Germline-derived CDR1 and CDR2 are SEHNR and FQNEAQ (reference sequence). The germline V and J ends were trimmed by 5 bases and 3 bases, with 5 bases remaining between them. The CDR3 here is CASSAHYEQYF. CDR3 nucleotide sequence: TGTGCCAGCAGCGCGCACTACGAGCAGTACTTC. Drawing the rest from reference TRBV7-9 and TRBJ2-7, the complete variable domain is DTGVSQNPRHKITKRGQNVTFRCDPISEHNRLYWYRQTLGQGPEFLTYFQNEAQLEKSRLLSDRFSAERPKGSFSTLEIQRTEQGDSAMYLCASSAHYEQYFGPGTRLTVT.

V and J are TRBV5-4 and TRBJ2-5; no definite D call. The CDR3 length is 14 residues. With 1 base removed from V and 5 bases from J, the gap between germline ends came to 12 bases. CDR1 and CDR2 from the germline V gene are SGHNT and YYREEE (reference sequence). This chain's CDR3 is CASSLSPPRETQYF. CDR3 DNA sequence: TGTGCCAGCAGCTTGTCCCCACCTAGGGAGACCCAGTACTTC.

The V and J genes are TRBV18 and TRBJ2-3; 8 nucleotides line up with TRBD2. Germline V gene sequence: CDR1 KGHSH, CDR2 LQKENI. The CDR3 contains 17 residues. J lost 2 bases, V lost 4 bases, and 11 bases had no gene match. Here the CDR3 DNA reads TGTGCCAGCTCACTTCGGGGTAGCGGGGAATCCACAGATACGCAGTATTTT. Translation: CASSLRGSGESTDTQYF.

Notes on this clone: A read error may be the cause here, since a much bigger clone is one base away. The chain recombines TRBV2 with TRBJ2-5, with D possibly called TRBD1 or TRBD2 (5 bases each). Germline assignment: CDR1 SNHLY and CDR2 FYNNEI. Trimming pared 4 bases from V and 2 bases from J, leaving 8 bases between. This CDR3 has 13 amino acids. CDR3 bases: TGTGCCAGCAGTGGGGACGGACAAGAGACCCAGTACTTC. Amino acid sequence: CASSGDGQETQYF.

The chain recombines TRBV6-5 with TRBJ1-2, with D uncertain. Germline-derived CDR1 and CDR2 are MNHEY and SVGAGI. Deletions cut 6 bases from V and 0 bases from J, with 11 bases between. The CDR3 loop spans 14 amino acids. The chain's CDR3 is CASSRGGSNYGYTF. As DNA, the CDR3 is TGTGCCAGCAGCCGGGGAGGGTCTAACTATGGCTACACCTTC.

The V gene is TRBV5-1, the J gene TRBJ1-1; D uncertain. Germline lookup yields CDR1 SGHRS and CDR2 YFSETQ. CDR3 length equals 15 residues. The ends were cut back, 5 bases at V and 2 bases at J, with 16 bases in the middle. CDR3: CASRINQAVNTEAFF. Here the CDR3 DNA reads TGCGCCAGCAGAATTAATCAGGCCGTAAACACTGAAGCTTTCTTT.

This clone has only a few counts. This chain links TRBV9 with TRBJ2-3, with D perhaps TRBD1 (5 bases). Per germline, CDR1 SGDLS and CDR2 YYNGEE. The CDR3 is 15 amino acids. Trimming took 0 bases from V and 2 from J, leaving 10 bases between them. The CDR3 sequence is CASSVGGADTDTQYF. The CDR3 DNA is TGTGCCAGCAGCGTAGGGGGCGCCGACACAGATACGCAGTATTTT.

This clone has more than one count but fewer than ten. The same CDR3 is also encoded by other DNA sequences in this sample. V and J are TRBV7-2 and TRBJ2-3; TRBD2 agrees at 9 bases. The V gene's germline CDR1 is SGHTA and CDR2 FQGNSA. The CDR3 covers 15 residues. J was trimmed by 4 bases and V by 3 bases; bases with no gene match: 5. The CDR3, as DNA: TGTGCCAGCAGCTTTAGCGGGAGAGGTCCAGATACGCAGTATTTT. This sequence encodes CASSFSGRGPDTQYF.

The rearrangement uses TRBV5-1 and TRBJ2-1, with no clear D. This CDR3 is built from 12 residues. Per the germline V gene, CDR1 is SGHRS and CDR2 is YFSETQ. The V gene lost 2 bases and the J gene lost 9 bases, with 9 bases spanning the gap. CDR3 sequence (DNA): TGCGCCAGCAGCTTCGTCAACTCTGAGCAGTTCTTC. It encodes CASSFVNSEQFF. Combining the CDR3 with reference TRBV5-1 and TRBJ2-1 gives the whole variable domain KAGVTQTPRYLIKTRGQQVTLSCSPISGHRSVSWYQQTPGQGLQFLFEYFSETQRNKGNFPGRFSGRQFSNSRSEMNVSTLELGDSALYLCASSFVNSEQFFGPGTRLTVL.